This TCR beta chain was retrieved from a study of vaccination effects on CD4 cells after COVID-19 (dated by TCRdb to between 2021 and 2022). About the full investigation: Participants received two doses of either the BNT162b2 or the mRNA-1273 mRNA SARS-CoV-2 vaccine. In a couple of convalescent patients, pre-vaccine samples were collected 16 days and one week ahead of the first dose, 142 and 148 days after COVID-19 diagnosis. In both COVID-19 convalescent patients and infection-naive vaccine recipients, the study compared SARS-CoV-2 spike-specific CD4+ TCR repertoires from before mRNA vaccination with those from after it. Altogether, around eleven COVID-19 convalescent patients and 4 SARS-CoV-2-naive healthy vaccine recipients made up the full study. Cultures from other donors in the study were sequenced using the Oncomine TCR Beta short-read assay on an Illumina iSeq 100.

Results and caveats for the whole study, not just this receptor: For convalescent patients, new clones induced by the vaccine made up most of the post-vaccine spike-reactive repertoire, and these new clones were largely distinct from the clones induced by infection. The study was limited by a small number of convalescent patients, and early post-infection timepoints were lacking. Marked clonal contraction was observed in both infection-induced and vaccine-induced clones at late post-vaccination timepoints, consistent with waning T cell responses.

The V and J ends are trimmed by 0 bases and 3 bases, leaving 10 bases between them. CDR3 length: 14 amino acids, cysteine to phenylalanine. The read is trimmed to its CDR3 DNA, 42 bases read in frame from base 1. CDR1 and CDR2, per the germline V gene, are SGHRS and YFSETQ. The library was generated by the immunoSEQ multiplex PCR assay. DNA from the cultured, isolated CD4+ T cells was subjected to TCR beta CDR3 sequencing. Under the source paper's analysis protocol: The analysis removed non-productive TCR sequences, trimmed reads to the CDR3 region, and retained only CDR3s that were 7 or more amino acids long. Antigen-specific clonotypes were identified using the MANAFEST web app by comparison of expansion in peptide wells against reference cultures. To count as positive, a clone had to show expansion at FDR<0.05 compared with the reference and with all other wells, an odds ratio above 5, and a frequency above 0.1% in two replicate wells. A clonotype was defined as cross-reactive if the clonotype was significantly expanded both in SARS-CoV-2 spike wells and in at least one common cold coronavirus spike condition. Using the stringdist R package, CDR3 similarity was measured by Levenshtein distance, and unrooted trees were constructed with ape in R 3.6.1. TCRdb obtained this table from immuneACCESS and retained in-frame rearrangements with V and J assigned. These tables miss some clones; where compared with another copy, unresolved V genes account for less than half of the shortfall, and the remainder is unexplained. V, J and clone size were drawn from that table, and D and trimming were deduced from the DNA. For this sample there are some 35,000 clones; about two thirds appear just once. Of the sample, approximately 15% is held by the ten largest clones.

A word on this clone: Its antigen is unknown. Base qualities are missing; no much larger clone stands one base away.

To identify antigen-specific CD4+ T cell clonotypes by their expansion, the ViraFEST assay first stimulated PBMC with viral peptide pools and then applied TCR sequencing. After more than 9 days of culture, CD4+ T cells were isolated with the EasySep CD4+ T cell isolation kit. Convalescent patients had PCR-confirmed SARS-CoV-2 infection between March and December 2020, before Alpha, Beta and Delta variants emerged in the United States. Two million PBMC per well were cultured with approximately 10 ug/ml peptides in IMDM containing 5% human AB serum, roughly 9.5 IU/ml IL-2 and gentamicin. Half of the culture medium was replaced with fresh IL-2-containing medium on days 3 and 7. Unless otherwise noted, each peptide stimulation condition was cultured in triplicate wells. PBMC were separated from whole blood using Ficoll-Paque Plus gradient centrifugation and were then either cryopreserved at -140C or used fresh. The spike proteins of SARS-CoV-2 and of the common cold coronaviruses HCoV-NL63, HCoV-OC43 and HCoV-229E were spanned by overlapping peptide pools. The QIAamp micro DNA kit was used to extract genomic DNA from the cultured CD4+ T cells.

The chain is made from TRBV5-1 and TRBJ2-7; the D gene is unclear. The receptor's source is a human donor who had a prior SARS-CoV-2 infection. Sample: CD4+ T cells from PBMCs cultured with HCoV-NL63 spike peptides, taken before COVID-19 vaccination. The cell subset or site label for this specimen denotes: HCoV-NL63 spike overlapping peptide pool stimulation. The CDR3 region reads CASSLGRQLYEQYF. The DNA is as follows: TGCGCCAGCAGCTTGGGGCGCCAGCTCTACGAGCAGTACTTC.